The sequence of this T cell receptor beta chain was determined in a study of blood T cell dynamics during melanoma immunotherapy. The study, taken as a whole, reports: Whether repertoire-driving clones were melanoma-specific could not be determined.

Repertoires were generated with immunoSEQ multiplex PCR, while TCRdb's copy carries only in-frame clones and drops some. This table has about 15,000 clones, 92% appearing once. Time point specified: week 3, after first cycle of checkpoint inhibitor. Sampling occurred pretreatment (T0) and at week 3 (W3), after cycle one of checkpoint blockade. At 12 weeks after first infusion, RECIST 1.1 defined response for most patients. About this clone itself: The antigen is unknown.

Source: blood, taken from a patient treated with checkpoint blockade. The sequence was obtained from a human donor with melanoma.

The CDR3 DNA reads TGTGCCAGCAGTTTATCACAGGGGGGCAATCAGCCCCAGCATTTT. It yields the protein CASSLSQGGNQPQHF. The chain has TRBV28 and TRBJ1-5, with 8 nucleotides matching TRBD1. The V gene's germline CDR1 is MDHEN and CDR2 SYDVKM. The CDR3 is 15 amino acids. The V and J ends lost 1 base and 2 bases, in that order; junction bases with no gene match: 1.